This is a list of T cell receptor beta chains from one sample in a study of metastatic and nonmetastatic thyroid tumors. TCRdb re-clonotyped the PCR reads via MiXCR. The repertoire holds under 75,000 clones, roughly 18% seen once, with around 13% in the top ten. The sample was blood. The origin of the receptors is a female donor with papillary thyroid cancer or a benign thyroid nodule (not recorded which). Some clones in this sample may be carry-over from other donors' samples. Both conserved end residues are part of each CDR3. D genes are given only for firm matches. The size field is filled for only some rows; it gives once, few, many or a size class.

>TRBD2|TRBV5-1|.|TRBJ2-7
CASRPRLAGDRYEQYF
TGCGCCAGCAGGCCAAGACTAGCGGGAGATCGGTACGAGCAGTACTTC
>TRBD2|TRBV2|.|TRBJ2-5
CASRQAAGGEEETQYF
TGTGCCAGCCGTCAAGCAGCGGGAGGAGAAGAGGAGACCCAGTACTTC
>TRBD1|TRBV11-1|.|TRBJ1-2
CASSQITMDRGRSGYTF
TGTGCCAGCAGCCAAATAACAATGGACAGGGGGCGTAGTGGCTACACCTTC
>TRBD1|TRBV3-1|.|TRBJ2-1
CASSHIGTGGHEQFF
TGTGCCAGCAGCCACATAGGGACAGGGGGCCATGAGCAGTTCTTC
>.|TRBV12-5|few|TRBJ1-2
CASGLERSYTF
TGTGCTAGTGGTCTGGAACGGAGCTACACCTTC
>.|TRBV9|many|TRBJ1-3
CASSVGNTIYF
TGTGCCAGCAGCGTGGGAAACACCATATATTTT
>TRBD1|TRBV5-5|many|TRBJ2-3
CASSLGSGRGSVQYF
TGTGCCAGCAGCTTGGGGTCTGGCAGGGGGTCCGTTCAGTATTTT
>.|TRBV2|many|TRBJ2-1
CANHEGGGNEQFF
TGTGCCAACCACGAGGGAGGGGGTAATGAGCAGTTCTTC
>.|TRBV30|many|TRBJ1-5
CAWSPTDQPQHF
TGTGCCTGGAGCCCAACCGATCAGCCCCAGCATTTT
>.|TRBV11-3|many|TRBJ2-7
CASSSSGTREQYF
TGTGCCAGCAGCTCGAGTGGGACGAGGGAGCAGTACTTC
>.|TRBV24-1|few|TRBJ2-3
CASVVGISTDMQYF
TGTGCCTCGGTGGTAGGGATTAGCACAGATATGCAGTATTTT
>.|TRBV6-1|many|TRBJ2-7
CASTLGATYEQYF
TGTGCCAGCACCCTGGGGGCAACCTACGAGCAGTACTTC
>TRBD1|TRBV9|many|TRBJ2-3
CASSVEGQVTDTQYF
TGTGCCAGCAGCGTAGAAGGACAGGTGACAGATACGCAGTATTTT
>TRBD1|TRBV20-1|.|TRBJ2-7
CSARPGQAVYEQYF
TGCAGTGCTAGGCCTGGACAGGCTGTGTACGAGCAGTACTTC
>.|TRBV6-4|.|TRBJ1-5
CASSGGWSNQPQHF
TGTGCCAGCAGTGGTGGGTGGAGCAATCAGCCCCAGCATTTT
>.|TRBV6-1|few|TRBJ1-5
CASSTGTGIQPQHF
TGTGCCAGCAGTACGGGGACGGGTATACAGCCCCAGCATTTT
>.|TRBV10-3|many|TRBJ2-7
CATGPENRAGHEQYF
TGTGCCACCGGGCCTGAAAACAGGGCGGGCCACGAGCAGTACTTC
>.|TRBV30|.|TRBJ1-1
CAWSVGGMTEAFF
TGTGCCTGGAGTGTGGGGGGCATGACTGAAGCTTTCTTT
>.|TRBV6-2/TRBV6-3|.|TRBJ1-5
CASSYSGQPQHF
TGTGCCAGCAGTTACAGTGGTCAGCCCCAGCATTTT
>TRBD1|TRBV6-1|.|TRBJ1-1
CASSATGTGTEAFF
TGTGCCAGCAGCGCGACAGGGACGGGCACTGAAGCTTTCTTT
>.|TRBV30|few|TRBJ1-4
CAWERNEKLFF
TGTGCCTGGGAGCGTAATGAAAAACTGTTTTTT
>.|TRBV5-1|many|TRBJ1-1
CASSWTASSNTEAFF
TGCGCCAGCAGCTGGACGGCGAGTTCGAACACTGAAGCTTTCTTT
>.|TRBV15|many|TRBJ1-1
CATSRDRDTTNTEAFF
TGTGCCACCAGCAGAGATAGGGACACTACGAACACTGAAGCTTTCTTT
>.|TRBV12-3/TRBV12-4|few|TRBJ1-1
CASSSRGGVTEAFF
TGTGCCAGCAGTTCCAGGGGAGGTGTTACTGAAGCTTTCTTT
>.|TRBV12-3/TRBV12-4|many|TRBJ2-7
CASSSLGRSHAEQYF
TGTGCCAGCAGTTCCCTGGGACGCTCACACGCGGAGCAGTACTTC
>.|TRBV28|many|TRBJ2-3
CASSLYSHTQYF
TGTGCCAGCAGTTTATACTCACATACGCAGTATTTT
>TRBD2|TRBV27|many|TRBJ2-1
CATRTSGRGEEQFF
TGTGCCACCCGGACTAGCGGGAGGGGGGAGGAGCAGTTCTTC
>.|TRBV6-1|.|TRBJ2-7
CASSRIGRCEQYF
TGTGCCAGCAGCCGTATCGGGCGATGCGAGCAGTACTTC
>.|TRBV14|many|TRBJ1-4
CASSRWVGDEKLFF
TGTGCCAGCAGCCGTTGGGTGGGGGATGAAAAACTGTTTTTT
>TRBD2|TRBV7-2|.|TRBJ2-5
CASSYLAGKETQYF
TGTGCCAGCAGCTACCTAGCGGGGAAGGAGACCCAGTACTTC
>TRBD2|TRBV20-1|many|TRBJ2-7
CSAQRGGAYEQYF
TGCAGTGCCCAGAGGGGAGGGGCCTACGAGCAGTACTTC
>TRBD2|TRBV2|many|TRBJ2-5
CASTSLAGAGETQYF
TGTGCCAGCACAAGTCTAGCGGGGGCGGGGGAGACCCAGTACTTC
>.|TRBV11-3|many|TRBJ1-2
CASSLGPDGYTF
TGTGCCAGCAGCTTAGGTCCGGATGGCTACACCTTC
>TRBD1|TRBV9|.|TRBJ2-7
CASSPKTGREQYF
TGTGCCAGCAGCCCCAAGACAGGGCGCGAGCAGTACTTC
>.|TRBV11-2|many|TRBJ2-6
CASSSQGVGANVLTF
TGTGCCAGCAGCTCCCAGGGTGTTGGGGCCAACGTCCTGACTTTC
>.|TRBV27|many|TRBJ1-6
CASSPNLGGGSPLHF
TGTGCCAGCAGTCCTAACCTTGGGGGGGGTTCACCCCTCCACTTT
>TRBD1|TRBV20-1|many|TRBJ2-2
CSARWGTGLVTGELFF
TGCAGTGCTAGGTGGGGGACAGGACTTGTCACCGGGGAGCTGTTTTTT
>.|TRBV27|.|TRBJ2-3
CASSLSQGLDTQYF
TGTGCCAGCAGTTTATCCCAGGGATTAGATACGCAGTATTTT
>TRBD2|TRBV25-1|many|TRBJ2-2
CASTTSGNGELFF
TGTGCCAGCACCACTAGCGGAAACGGGGAGCTGTTTTTT
>.|TRBV3-1|many|TRBJ1-5
CASSQTVNQPQHF
TGTGCCAGCAGCCAGACGGTTAATCAGCCCCAGCATTTT